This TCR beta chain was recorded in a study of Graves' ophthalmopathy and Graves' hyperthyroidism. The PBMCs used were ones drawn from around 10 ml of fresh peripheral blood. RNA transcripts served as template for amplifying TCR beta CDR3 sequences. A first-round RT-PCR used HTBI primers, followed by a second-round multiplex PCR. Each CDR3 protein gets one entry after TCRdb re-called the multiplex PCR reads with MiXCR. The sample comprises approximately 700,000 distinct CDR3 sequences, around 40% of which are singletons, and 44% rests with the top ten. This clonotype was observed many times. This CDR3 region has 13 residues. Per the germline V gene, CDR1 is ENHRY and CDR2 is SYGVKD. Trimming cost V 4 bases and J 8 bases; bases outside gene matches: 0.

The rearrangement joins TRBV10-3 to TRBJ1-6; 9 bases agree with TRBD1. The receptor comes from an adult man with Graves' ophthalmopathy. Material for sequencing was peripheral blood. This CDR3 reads CAISGDRDSPLHF. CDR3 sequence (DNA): TGTGCCATCAGTGGGGACAGGGATTCACCCCTCCACTTT.